This TCR beta chain was recorded in a study of shared clonotypes between healthy human individuals (dated by TCRdb to 2019 to 2021). Regarding the study in general: The cohort comprised a couple of women and a few men aged 18 to 49 years. For each donor, three plates each were used for CD4 naive and CD4 memory, two plates were used for CD8 naive, and one plate was used for CD8 memory. To estimate repertoire size and how much clonotypes are shared between individuals, the study performed deep sequencing of blood TCR repertoires from a handful of healthy adults. To increase sequencing depth and limit assay-specific biases, TCR repertoire library preparation and sequencing were carried out by different laboratories using diverse techniques. Each donor's leukapheresis produced roughly between roughly 0.85 and 9 billion PBMCs. Findings and caveats that apply to the study as a whole: Pairwise subsampling led to the expectation that sequencing depth would affect the degree of clonotype sharing among donors. Sharing across a handful of donors was observed for about 4.8% of naive CD4, less than 4% of naive CD8, 2% to 2.5% of memory CD4, and less than 0.45% of memory CD8 clonotypes. Even with the large sequencing depth, rarefaction of the sorted-subset datasets indicated that sequencing was incomplete. Sampling was restricted to blood, and TCR repertoires in tissues likely differ from the TCR repertoires found in blood. Because the study included only a small number of donors, the genetic and exposure-history diversity represented was limited. Naive subsets generally had larger estimated clonotype richness than memory subsets. Compared with non-shared clonotypes, clonotypes shared by all four sorted-subset donors had higher generation probabilities.

Using the deep immunoSEQ assay, multiplex PCR amplified TCR CDR3 regions from genomic DNA. For each cell subset, the extracted genomic DNA was distributed evenly across all wells of several immunoSEQ 96-well plates, and each plate served as one replicate. For sorted subsets, approximately 200 ng of genomic DNA, equivalent to 25,000 to 35,000 T cell genomes, went into each replicate PCR. Purified libraries were quantified with a Qubit 3.0 fluorometer, sized on a Bioanalyzer 2100, and re-quantified with the KAPA Library Quantification kit. A separate single-read 150-cycle Illumina NextSeq 550 flow cell was used to sequence each immunoSEQ 96-well plate. The source study handled its data this way. Because only junctional sequences without quality scores were contained in the immunoSEQ output, filtering matching that applied to full-length reads could not be performed. To assign V/J genes and CDR3, sequences were annotated against IMGT germline references using PyIR, a Python wrapper for IgBLAST v1.9. Reads were filtered out if the reads had weak V/J assignments (E-value above 1e-6), no CDR3, stop codons, out-of-frame junctions, or ambiguous translated residues. A V3J clonotype was defined by an identical inferred V gene, J gene, and CDR3 amino acid sequence. The percentage overlap between two repertoires was calculated by dividing the number of shared unique clonotypes by the size of the smaller repertoire. Repertoire richness was assessed with RTK rarefaction, the Chao1 estimator, and Recon v2.1 estimates of unobserved clonotypes. OLGA was used to compute generation probabilities for all TCRbeta clonotypes that the gDNA method yielded from four donors. TCRdb obtained this table from immuneACCESS and retained in-frame rearrangements with V and J assigned. These tables miss some clones; where compared with another copy, unresolved V genes account for less than half of the shortfall, and the remainder is unexplained. That table furnishes V, J and clone size, whereas the DNA furnished D and trimming. The sample table holds about 1.1 million clones, of which around 82% were seen once. Of the sample, 0.52% falls within the top ten clones.

On this clone: What antigen it recognizes has not been identified. Base qualities are not at hand, and no much larger clone is one base apart.

From the cysteine through the phenylalanine, the CDR3 covers 12 amino acids. The only DNA kept is the CDR3, 36 bases in frame from the first base. CDR1 and CDR2 are read off the germline V gene as MDHEN and SYDVKM. Deletion took 6 bases off V and 6 bases off J, with a span of 12 bases between the germline ends. Healthy HIV-negative adults with no recently reported acute infections or vaccinations were included as donors. All donors were Caucasian adults living in Nashville, Tennessee, USA. CD4+ T cells were enriched through magnetic negative selection, after which naive cells were positively selected on CD45RA and the remaining negative fraction served as the memory subset. Blood was obtained by leukapheresis, after which PBMCs were separated by Ficoll-Histopaque density gradient centrifugation and cryopreserved in liquid nitrogen vapor phase. Analytical flow cytometry was used to check the purity and quantity of each magnetically sorted T cell population. Genomic DNA was isolated from every sorted fraction and measured by UV absorbance on a Nanodrop 2000c.

Sequencing used memory CD4+ T cells from PBMCs. According to the study, the label for this sample's cell subset or site signals: CD45RA-negative fraction. The source is a man aged 18 to 30 in good health. Some clones in this sample may be carry-over from other donors' samples. In this chain, TRBV28 is recombined with TRBJ2-7; the D gene cannot be named for sure. DNA sequence: TGTGCCAGCAGAACCCTCTTAACCGAGCAGTACTTC. It is translated as CASRTLLTEQYF.